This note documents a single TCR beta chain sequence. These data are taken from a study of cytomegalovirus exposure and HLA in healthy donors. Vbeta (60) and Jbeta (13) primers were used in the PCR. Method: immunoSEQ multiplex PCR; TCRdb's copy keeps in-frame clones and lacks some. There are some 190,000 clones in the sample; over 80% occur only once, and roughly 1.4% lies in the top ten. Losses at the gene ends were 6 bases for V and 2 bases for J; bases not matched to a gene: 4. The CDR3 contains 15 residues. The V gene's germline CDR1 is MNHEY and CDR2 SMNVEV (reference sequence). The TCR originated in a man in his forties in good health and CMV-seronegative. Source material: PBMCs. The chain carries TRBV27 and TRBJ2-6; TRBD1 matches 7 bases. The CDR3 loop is CASRPQGAGANVLTF. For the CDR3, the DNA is TGTGCCAGCAGGCCTCAGGGGGCTGGGGCCAACGTCCTGACTTTC.